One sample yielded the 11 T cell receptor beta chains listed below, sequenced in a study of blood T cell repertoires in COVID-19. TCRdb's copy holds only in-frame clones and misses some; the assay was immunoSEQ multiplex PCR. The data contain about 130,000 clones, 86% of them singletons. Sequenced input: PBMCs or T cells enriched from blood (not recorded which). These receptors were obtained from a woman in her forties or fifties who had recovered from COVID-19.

CDR3: CASSPDRAAQPQHF. The CDR3 DNA follows: TGTGCCAGCTCACCAGACAGGGCGGCTCAGCCCCAGCATTTT. The J gene is TRBJ1-5, the V gene TRBV18; 7 positions match TRBD1. There are 14 residues in the CDR3. V lost 2 bases and J lost 6; bases outside the gene matches: 4. Germline values: CDR1 KGHSH, CDR2 LQKENI.

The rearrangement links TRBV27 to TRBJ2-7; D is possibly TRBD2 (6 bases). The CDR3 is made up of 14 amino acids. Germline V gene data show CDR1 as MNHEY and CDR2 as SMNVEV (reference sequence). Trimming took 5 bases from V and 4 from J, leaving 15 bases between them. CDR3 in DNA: TGTGCCAGCAGTGAATACTCCGGGAGTTACGAGCAGTACTTC. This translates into CASSEYSGSYEQYF.

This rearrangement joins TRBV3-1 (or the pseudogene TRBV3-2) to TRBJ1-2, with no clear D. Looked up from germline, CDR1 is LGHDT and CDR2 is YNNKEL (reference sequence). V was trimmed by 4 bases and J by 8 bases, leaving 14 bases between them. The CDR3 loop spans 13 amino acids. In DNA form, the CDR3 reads TGTGCCAGCAGCCCGGTGGTCGAACTAGGCTACACCTTC. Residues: CASSPVVELGYTF.

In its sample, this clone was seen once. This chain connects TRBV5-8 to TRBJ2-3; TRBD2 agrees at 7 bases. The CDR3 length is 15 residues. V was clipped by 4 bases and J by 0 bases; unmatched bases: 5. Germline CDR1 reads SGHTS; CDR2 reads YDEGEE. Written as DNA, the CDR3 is TGTGCCAGCAGCGCCTCGGGGGGTAGCACAGATACGCAGTATTTT. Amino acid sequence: CASSASGGSTDTQYF.

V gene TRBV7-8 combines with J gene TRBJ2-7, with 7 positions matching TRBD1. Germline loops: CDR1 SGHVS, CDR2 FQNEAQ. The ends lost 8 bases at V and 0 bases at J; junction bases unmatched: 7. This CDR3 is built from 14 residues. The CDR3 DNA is TGTGCCAGCTCCGGACAGGAAAGCTCCTACGAGCAGTACTTC. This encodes CASSGQESSYEQYF.

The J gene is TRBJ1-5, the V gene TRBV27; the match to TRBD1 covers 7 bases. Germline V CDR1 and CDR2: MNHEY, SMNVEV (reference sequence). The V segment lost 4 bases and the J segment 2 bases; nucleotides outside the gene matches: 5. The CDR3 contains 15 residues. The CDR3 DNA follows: TGTGCCAGCAGTTCATCCGGGACAGGCAATCAGCCCCAGCATTTT. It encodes CASSSSGTGNQPQHF.

The DNA for the CDR3 is TGTGCCAGCAGCTTGGTCAGGGTCGGGAATTCACCCCTCCACTTT. Translated: CASSLVRVGNSPLHF. This sequence joins TRBV5-6 and TRBJ1-6, with D possibly matching TRBD1 (5 bases). The CDR3 covers 15 residues. CDR1 and CDR2 (germline): SGHDT, YYEEEE. The V and J ends lost 0 bases and 7 bases respectively, with 11 bases between them.

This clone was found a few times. The chain's CDR3 is CASSPGSHYGYTF. The CDR3 DNA is TGTGCCAGCAGTCCCGGGAGTCACTATGGCTACACCTTC. This sequence joins TRBV7-9 and TRBJ1-2; D is ambiguous. V was shortened by 6 bases and J by 3 bases, with 11 bases between the two germline ends. From germline, CDR1 is SEHNR and CDR2 FQNEAQ (reference sequence). CDR3 size: 13 residues.

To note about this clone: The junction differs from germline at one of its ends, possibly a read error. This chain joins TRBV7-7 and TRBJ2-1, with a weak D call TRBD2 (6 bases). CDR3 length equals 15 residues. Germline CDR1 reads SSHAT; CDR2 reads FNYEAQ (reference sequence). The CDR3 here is CASSLTGGVRSEQFF. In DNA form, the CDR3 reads TGTGCTAGCAGCCTGACTGGCGGGGTCCGCAGTGAGCAGTTCTTC. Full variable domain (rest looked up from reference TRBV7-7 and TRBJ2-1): GAGVSQSPRYKVTKRGQDVTLRCDPISSHATLYWYQQALGQGPEFLTYFNYEAQPDKSGLPSDRFSAERPEGSISTLTIQRTEQRDSAMYRCASSLTGGVRSEQFFGPGTRLTVL.

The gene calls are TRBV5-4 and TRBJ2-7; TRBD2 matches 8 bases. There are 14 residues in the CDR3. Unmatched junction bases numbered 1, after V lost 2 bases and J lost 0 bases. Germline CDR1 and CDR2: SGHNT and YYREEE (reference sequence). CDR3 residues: CASSFGLASYEQYF. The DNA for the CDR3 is TGTGCCAGCAGCTTTGGACTAGCCTCCTACGAGCAGTACTTC.

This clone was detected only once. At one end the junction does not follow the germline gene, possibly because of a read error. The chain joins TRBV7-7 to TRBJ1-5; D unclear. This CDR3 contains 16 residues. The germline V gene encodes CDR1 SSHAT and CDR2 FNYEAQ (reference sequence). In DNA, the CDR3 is TGTGCTAGCAGCTTAGCGCTGAGGGAGAGGAGTCAGCCCCAGCATTTT. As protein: CASSLALRERSQPQHF.